This T cell receptor beta chain was found in a study of blood T cells in healthy people across ages. There are 16 residues in the CDR3. Germline V lookup: CDR1 SEHNR, CDR2 FQNEAQ (reference sequence). With 1 base clipped from V and 9 bases from J, the junction kept 9 bases outside the gene matches. Sample donors were healthy Caucasian individuals that came from Russia, aged roughly 6 to 100. Drawing of peripheral blood yielded roughly 9.3 milliliters from each donor. The authors ran a second PCR of roughly 6 to 11 cycles using a sample-barcoded 5' primer and a J-beta primer mix. Each cDNA molecule received a tag from a template-switch adaptor that had 12 random nucleotides. Sequencing yielded, for each sample, at least 2.5 million paired-end reads carrying CDR3. MiXCR was run by TCRdb on the 5' RACE reads, yielding one entry per CDR3 protein. The sample has roughly 1,500,000 distinct CDR3 sequences, 30% to 40% seen once; the top ten hold 11%.

The specimen was blood. The J gene is TRBJ2-1, the V gene TRBV7-9; TRBD1 aligns across 10 bases. This receptor was taken from a young woman in good health. The CDR3: CASSLVGDRGLTEQFF. The CDR3, as DNA: TGTGCCAGCAGCTTAGTCGGGGACAGGGGATTAACTGAGCAGTTCTTC.